This T cell receptor beta chain was captured in a study of blood T cells in healthy people across ages. Details on this clonotype: Antigen unknown.

V was clipped by 6 bases and J by 4 bases, with 9 bases between them. This CDR3 contains 12 residues. Germline V gives CDR1 MNHNS, CDR2 SASEGT. Using a J-beta primer mix together with a sample-barcoded 5' primer, a second PCR was run for roughly 6 to 11 cycles. At least 3 million CDR3-containing paired-end reads were obtained per sample. A single record per CDR3 protein comes from TCRdb applying MiXCR to the 5' RACE reads. The sample has 800,000 to 950,000 distinct CDR3 sequences; under 50% are singletons. Overall study results and limits: Roughly linearly, TCR beta diversity per million T cells fell as age increased.

The sequencing sample was made of blood. The chain is built from TRBV6-1 and TRBJ2-5; D unclear. The receptor was isolated from a man between 25 and 39 years old in good health. As DNA, the CDR3 is TGTGCCAGCAGGGATTTTGCAGAGACCCAGTACTTC. Protein sequence: CASRDFAETQYF.